This record covers a single TCR beta chain. Its antigen is still unknown. Each CDR3 protein gets one entry after TCRdb re-called the reads with MiXCR. The data contain about 470,000 distinct CDR3 sequences, about 42% of them singletons. These data belong to a study of T cell repertoires in cytomegalovirus infection. General observations from the study: Across the ex vivo response, the dominant clonotypes were HLA-C-restricted CMV-specific TCR beta clonotypes.

Germline loops: CDR1 ENHRY, CDR2 SYGVKD. The CDR3 consists of 12 residues. V was shortened by 0 bases and J by 8 bases, with 7 bases between the two germline ends. The clonotype originates from a human donor in good health (CMV status not recorded). Some clones in this sample may be carry-over from other donors' samples. The chain combines TRBV10-3 with TRBJ1-2, with unresolved D. The source was cultured PBMCs, collected from culture after CMV antigen stimulation. The DNA for the CDR3 is TGTGCCATCAGTGAGTCAACGGGGGGCTACACCTTC. It yields the protein CAISESTGGYTF.